The clone carrying this TCR beta chain was found a few times. The data stem from a study of cytomegalovirus exposure and HLA in healthy donors. PCR primers comprised 60 Vbeta and 13 Jbeta primers. Assay: immunoSEQ multiplex PCR; the TCRdb copy retains only in-frame clones and omits some. The profile covers 150,000 to 180,000 clones, with around 72% appearing a single time and 1.2% to 1.5% taken by the ten largest. The sequence was collected from a man between 18 and 35 years old in good health and CMV-seronegative. Specimen: PBMCs.

CDR3 amino acids: CATSRGLDTDTQYF. CDR3 sequence (DNA): TGTGCCACCAGCAGAGGACTAGACACAGATACGCAGTATTTT. The V and J genes are TRBV15 and TRBJ2-3, with D maybe TRBD2 (6 bases). CDR1 LNHNV and CDR2 YYDKDF come from the germline V gene (reference sequence). The CDR3 spans 14 residues. V shed 1 base and J shed 2 bases, with 7 bases lying between them.